The source of this T cell receptor (beta chain) is a study of T cell repertoires in cytomegalovirus infection. This clonotype was picked up a small number of times. This CDR3 is built from 14 residues. V was pared by 1 base and J by 1 base, with 6 bases between. Germline CDR1 reads SGHVS; CDR2 reads FQNEAQ. In TCRdb, the reads were re-called with MiXCR into one record per CDR3 protein. The sample holds about 360,000 distinct CDR3 sequences, about a sixth seen once. The origin of this receptor is a human donor in good health (CMV status not recorded). Some clones in this sample may be carry-over from other donors' samples. Sequences were obtained from PBMCs. This chain uses TRBV7-8 with TRBJ2-3; tentatively, D is TRBD1 (5 bases). CDR3 in DNA: TGTGCCAGCAGCTTAGAACAGGGCACAGATACGCAGTATTTT. Its protein is CASSLEQGTDTQYF.